Sequencing of this T cell receptor (beta chain) was carried out in a study of OX40 agonist ivuxolimab in advanced cancers. Background on the study: With a range of roughly 20 to 85, age averaged approximately 60 years, and around 83% were male.

Whole-study findings and limits: The expanded peripheral T cells' antigen specificity was not determined.

Regarding this clone: Its antigen is unknown.

Germline lookup yields CDR1 LNHDA and CDR2 SQIVND (reference sequence). The CDR3 consists of 16 residues. The V end lost 6 bases, the J end lost 4 bases, and 21 bases lay between the germline ends. Sequenced by immunoSEQ multiplex PCR; TCRdb stores in-frame clones only, minus some. This sample has about 56,000 clones, with approximately 82% found just once. Here the sequenced sample was CD4+ or CD8+ T cells sorted from blood, taken in a trial of the OX40 agonist ivuxolimab. The chain joins TRBV19 to TRBJ1-2, with D tentatively TRBD1 (6 bases). The origin of this receptor is an adult with an advanced solid tumor such as melanoma, head and neck, liver or kidney cancer. The chain's CDR3 is CASSRLGQGRGYGYTF. The CDR3 DNA reads TGTGCCAGTAGCCGCTTGGGGCAGGGGCGCGGCTATGGCTACACCTTC.